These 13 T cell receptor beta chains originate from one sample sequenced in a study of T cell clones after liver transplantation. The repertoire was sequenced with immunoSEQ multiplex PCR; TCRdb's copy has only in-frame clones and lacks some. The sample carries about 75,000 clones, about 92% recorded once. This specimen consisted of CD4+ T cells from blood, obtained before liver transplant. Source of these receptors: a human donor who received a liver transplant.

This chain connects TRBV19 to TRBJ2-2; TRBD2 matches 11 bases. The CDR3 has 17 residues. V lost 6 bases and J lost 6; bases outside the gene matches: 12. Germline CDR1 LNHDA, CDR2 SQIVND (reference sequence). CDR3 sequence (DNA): TGTGCCAGTAGCCCTAGCGGGAGGAGATGGGGAGCCGGGGAGCTGTTTTTT. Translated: CASSPSGRRWGAGELFF.

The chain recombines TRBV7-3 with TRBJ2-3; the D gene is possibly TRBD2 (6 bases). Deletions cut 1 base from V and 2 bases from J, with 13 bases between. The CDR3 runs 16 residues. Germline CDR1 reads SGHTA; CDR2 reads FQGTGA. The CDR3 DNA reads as TGTGCCAGCAGCTTAATGGGCGGGACCCTCACAGATACGCAGTATTTT. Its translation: CASSLMGGTLTDTQYF.

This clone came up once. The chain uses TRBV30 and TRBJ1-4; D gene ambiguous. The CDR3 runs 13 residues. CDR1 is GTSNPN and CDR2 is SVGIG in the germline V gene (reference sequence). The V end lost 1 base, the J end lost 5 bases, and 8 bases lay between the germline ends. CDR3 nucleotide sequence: TGTGCCTGGAGTGGGGGAGGGAATGAAAAACTGTTTTTT. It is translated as CAWSGGGNEKLFF.

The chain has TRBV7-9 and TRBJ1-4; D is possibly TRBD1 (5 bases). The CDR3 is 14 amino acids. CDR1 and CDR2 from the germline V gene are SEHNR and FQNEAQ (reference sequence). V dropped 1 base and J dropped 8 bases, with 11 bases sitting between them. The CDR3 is CASSLGGEREKLFF. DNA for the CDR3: TGTGCCAGCAGCTTAGGAGGGGAAAGGGAAAAACTGTTTTTT.

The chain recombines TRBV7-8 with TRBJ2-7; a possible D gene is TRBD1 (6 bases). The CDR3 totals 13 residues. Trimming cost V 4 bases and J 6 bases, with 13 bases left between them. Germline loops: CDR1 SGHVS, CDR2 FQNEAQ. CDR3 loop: CASSYTGLGEQYF. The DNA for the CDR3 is TGTGCCAGCAGCTATACAGGGTTGGGCGAGCAGTACTTC.

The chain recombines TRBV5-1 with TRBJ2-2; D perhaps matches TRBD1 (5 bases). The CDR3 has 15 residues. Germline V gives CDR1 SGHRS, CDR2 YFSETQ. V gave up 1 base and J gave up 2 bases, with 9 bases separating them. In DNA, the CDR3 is TGCGCCAGCAGCTTGACAGGAGCCAACACCGGGGAGCTGTTTTTT. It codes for CASSLTGANTGELFF.

The CDR3 DNA follows: TGTGCCAGCAGGCATCCCTCCGGGACAGGGGGTGTCATGGGCAATCAGCCCCAGCATTTT. Translation: CASRHPSGTGGVMGNQPQHF. The chain uses TRBV28 and TRBJ1-5, with 11 bases matching TRBD1. The CDR3 is 20 amino acids. J lost 2 bases, V lost 6 bases, and 18 bases had no gene match. CDR1 MDHEN and CDR2 SYDVKM come from the germline V gene.

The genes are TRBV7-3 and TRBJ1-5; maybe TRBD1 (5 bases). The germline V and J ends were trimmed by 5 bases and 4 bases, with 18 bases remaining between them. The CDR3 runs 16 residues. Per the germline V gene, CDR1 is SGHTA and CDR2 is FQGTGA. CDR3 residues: CASSLRRAGKNQPQHF. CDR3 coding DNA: TGTGCCAGCAGCCTGAGGCGGGCAGGGAAAAATCAGCCCCAGCATTTT. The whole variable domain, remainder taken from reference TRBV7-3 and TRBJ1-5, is GAGVSQTPSNKVTEKGKYVELRCDPISGHTALYWYRQSLGQGPEFLIYFQGTGAADDSGLPNDRFFAVRPEGSVSTLKIQRTERGDSAVYLCASSLRRAGKNQPQHFGDGTRLSIL.

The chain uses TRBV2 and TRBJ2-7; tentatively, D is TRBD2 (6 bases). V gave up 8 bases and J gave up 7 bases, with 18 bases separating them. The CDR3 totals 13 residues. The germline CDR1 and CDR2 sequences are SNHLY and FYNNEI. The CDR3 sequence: CASGTFETSEQYF. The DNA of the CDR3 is TGTGCCAGCGGGACTTTCGAGACGAGTGAGCAGTACTTC.

The CDR3 sequence is CASSPGTRGYEQYF. Written as DNA, the CDR3 is TGTGCCAGCAGCCCCGGGACCCGGGGCTACGAGCAGTACTTC. V usage is TRBV6-5 and J usage is TRBJ2-7, with D perhaps given as TRBD1 or TRBD2 (5 bases each). Germline V gene sequence: CDR1 MNHEY, CDR2 SVGAGI. The CDR3 is made up of 14 amino acids. Trimming removed 6 bases at V and 3 bases at J, with 15 bases between.

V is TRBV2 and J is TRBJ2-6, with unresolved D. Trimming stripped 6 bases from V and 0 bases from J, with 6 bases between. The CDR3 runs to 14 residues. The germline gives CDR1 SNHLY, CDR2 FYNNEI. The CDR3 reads CASSENSGANVLTF. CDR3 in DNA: TGTGCCAGCAGCGAGAACTCTGGGGCCAACGTCCTGACTTTC.

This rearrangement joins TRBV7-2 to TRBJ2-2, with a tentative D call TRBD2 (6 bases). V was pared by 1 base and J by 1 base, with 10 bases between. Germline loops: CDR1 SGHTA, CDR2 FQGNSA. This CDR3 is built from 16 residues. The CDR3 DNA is TGTGCCAGCAGCTTAGTAGGGACTCTGAACACCGGGGAGCTGTTTTTT. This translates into CASSLVGTLNTGELFF.

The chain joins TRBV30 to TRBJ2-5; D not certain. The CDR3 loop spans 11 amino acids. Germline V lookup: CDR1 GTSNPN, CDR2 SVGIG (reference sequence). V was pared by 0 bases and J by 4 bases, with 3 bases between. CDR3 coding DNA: TGTGCCTGGAGTGTACTAGAGACCCAGTACTTC. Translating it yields CAWSVLETQYF.